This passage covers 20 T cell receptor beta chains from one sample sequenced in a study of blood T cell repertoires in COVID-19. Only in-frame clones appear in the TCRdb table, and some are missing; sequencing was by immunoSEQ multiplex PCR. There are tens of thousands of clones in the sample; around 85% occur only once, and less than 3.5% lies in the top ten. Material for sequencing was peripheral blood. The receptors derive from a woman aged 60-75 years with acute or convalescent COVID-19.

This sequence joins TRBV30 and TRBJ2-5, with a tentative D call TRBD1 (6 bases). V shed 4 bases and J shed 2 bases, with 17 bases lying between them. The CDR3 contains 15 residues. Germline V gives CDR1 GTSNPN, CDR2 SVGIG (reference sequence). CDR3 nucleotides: TGTGCCTGGACAGGGGCCACGGAGGAGCAAGAGACCCAGTACTTC. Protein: CAWTGATEEQETQYF.

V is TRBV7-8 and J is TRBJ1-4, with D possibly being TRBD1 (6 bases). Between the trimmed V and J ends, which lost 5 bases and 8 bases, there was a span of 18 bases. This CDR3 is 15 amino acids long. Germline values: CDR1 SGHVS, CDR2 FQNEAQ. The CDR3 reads CASSTRQVEREKLFF. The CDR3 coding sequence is TGTGCCAGCAGCACCCGACAGGTTGAAAGAGAAAAACTGTTTTTT.

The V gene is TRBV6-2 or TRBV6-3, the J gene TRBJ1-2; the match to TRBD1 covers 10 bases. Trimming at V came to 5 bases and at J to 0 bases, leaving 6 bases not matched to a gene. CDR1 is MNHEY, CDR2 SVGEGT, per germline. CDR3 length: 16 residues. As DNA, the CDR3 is TGTGCCAGCAGTGGACAGGGGGGATACTCTAACTATGGCTACACCTTC. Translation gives CASSGQGGYSNYGYTF.

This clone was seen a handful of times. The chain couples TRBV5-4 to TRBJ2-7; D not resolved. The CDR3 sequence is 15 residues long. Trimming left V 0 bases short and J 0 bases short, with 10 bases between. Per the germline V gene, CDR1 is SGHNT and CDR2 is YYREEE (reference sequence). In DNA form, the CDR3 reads TGTGCCAGCAGCTTGGGGCAGCACAGCTCCTACGAGCAGTACTTC. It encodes CASSLGQHSSYEQYF.

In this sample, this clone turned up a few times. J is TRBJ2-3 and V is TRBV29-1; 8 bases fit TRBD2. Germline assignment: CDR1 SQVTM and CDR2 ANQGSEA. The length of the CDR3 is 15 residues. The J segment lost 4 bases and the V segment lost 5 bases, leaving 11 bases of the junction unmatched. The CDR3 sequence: CSVLWLERESDTQYF. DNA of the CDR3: TGCAGCGTTCTCTGGTTGGAGCGGGAGTCAGATACGCAGTATTTT.

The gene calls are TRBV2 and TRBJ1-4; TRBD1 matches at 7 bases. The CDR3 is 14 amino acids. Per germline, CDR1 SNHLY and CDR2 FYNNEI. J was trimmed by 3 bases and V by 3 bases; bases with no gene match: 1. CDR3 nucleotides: TGTGCCAGCAGTGACAGGGGGGCTAATGAAAAACTGTTTTTT. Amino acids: CASSDRGANEKLFF.

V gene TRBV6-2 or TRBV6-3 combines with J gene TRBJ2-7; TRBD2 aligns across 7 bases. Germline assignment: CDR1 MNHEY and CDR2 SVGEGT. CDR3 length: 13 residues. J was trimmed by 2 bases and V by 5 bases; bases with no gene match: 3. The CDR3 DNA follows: TGTGCCAGCAGTGGGGGGGTCGCCTACGAGCAGTACTTC. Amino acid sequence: CASSGGVAYEQYF.

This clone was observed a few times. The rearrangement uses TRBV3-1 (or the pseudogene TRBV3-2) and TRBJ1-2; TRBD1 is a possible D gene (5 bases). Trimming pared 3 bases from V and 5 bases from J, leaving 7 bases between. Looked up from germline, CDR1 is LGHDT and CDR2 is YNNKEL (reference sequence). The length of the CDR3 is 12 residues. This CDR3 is CASSQGRYGYTF. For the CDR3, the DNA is TGTGCCAGCAGCCAGGGGCGGTATGGCTACACCTTC.

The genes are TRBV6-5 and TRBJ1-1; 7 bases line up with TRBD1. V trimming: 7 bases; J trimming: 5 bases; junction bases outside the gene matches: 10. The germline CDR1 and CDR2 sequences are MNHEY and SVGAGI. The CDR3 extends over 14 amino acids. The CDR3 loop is CASTSLTGRTEAFF. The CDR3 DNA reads TGTGCCAGCACCTCTCTGACAGGGCGAACTGAAGCTTTCTTT.

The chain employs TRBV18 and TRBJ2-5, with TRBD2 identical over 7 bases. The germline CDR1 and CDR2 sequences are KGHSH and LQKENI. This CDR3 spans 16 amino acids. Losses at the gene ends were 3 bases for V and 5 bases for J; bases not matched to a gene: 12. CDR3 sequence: CASSPGRRETRETQYF. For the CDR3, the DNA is TGTGCCAGCTCACCGGGGCGGCGGGAGACGAGGGAGACCCAGTACTTC.

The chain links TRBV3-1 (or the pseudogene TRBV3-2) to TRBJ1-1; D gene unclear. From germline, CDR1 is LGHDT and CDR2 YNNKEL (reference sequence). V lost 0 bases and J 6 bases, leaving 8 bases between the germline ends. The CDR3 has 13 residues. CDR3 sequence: CASSQDLRAEAFF. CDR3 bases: TGTGCCAGCAGCCAAGACCTGAGGGCTGAAGCTTTCTTT.

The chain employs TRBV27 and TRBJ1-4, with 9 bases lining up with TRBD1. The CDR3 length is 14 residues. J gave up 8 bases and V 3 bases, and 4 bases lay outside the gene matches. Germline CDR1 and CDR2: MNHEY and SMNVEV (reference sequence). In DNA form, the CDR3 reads TGTGCCAGCAGTTTTCGACAGGGGGGAGAAAAACTGTTTTTT. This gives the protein CASSFRQGGEKLFF. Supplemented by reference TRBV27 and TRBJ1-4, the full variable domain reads EAQVTQNPRYLITVTGKKLTVTCSQNMNHEYMSWYRQDPGLGLRQIYYSMNVEVTDKGDVPEGYKVSRKEKRNFPLILESPSPNQTSLYFCASSFRQGGEKLFFGSGTQLSVL.

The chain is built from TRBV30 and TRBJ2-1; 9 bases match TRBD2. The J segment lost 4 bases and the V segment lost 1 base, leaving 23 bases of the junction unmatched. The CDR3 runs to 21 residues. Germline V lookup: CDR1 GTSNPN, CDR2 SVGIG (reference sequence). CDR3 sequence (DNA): TGTGCCTGGAGTGAATCGACCGGGACTAGCCTTCCTTACTTGATTTACAATGAGCAGTTCTTC. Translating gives CAWSESTGTSLPYLIYNEQFF.

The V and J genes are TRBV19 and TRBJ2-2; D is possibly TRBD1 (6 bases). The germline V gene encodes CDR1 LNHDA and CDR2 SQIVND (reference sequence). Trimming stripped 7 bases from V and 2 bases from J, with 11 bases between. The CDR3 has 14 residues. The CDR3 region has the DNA TGTGCCAGTAAGGACAGAATAAACACCGGGGAGCTGTTTTTT. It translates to CASKDRINTGELFF.

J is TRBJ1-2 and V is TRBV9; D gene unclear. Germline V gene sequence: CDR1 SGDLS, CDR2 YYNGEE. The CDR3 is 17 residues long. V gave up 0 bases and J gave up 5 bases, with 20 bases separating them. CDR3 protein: CASSVADGRKEEYGYTF. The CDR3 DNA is TGTGCCAGCAGCGTAGCCGACGGACGAAAGGAGGAATATGGCTACACCTTC. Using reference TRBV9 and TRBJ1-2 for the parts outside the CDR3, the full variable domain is DSGVTQTPKHLITATGQRVTLRCSPRSGDLSVYWYQQSLDQGLQFLIQYYNGEERAKGNILERFSAQQFPDLHSELNLSSLELGDSALYFCASSVADGRKEEYGYTFGSGTRLTVV.

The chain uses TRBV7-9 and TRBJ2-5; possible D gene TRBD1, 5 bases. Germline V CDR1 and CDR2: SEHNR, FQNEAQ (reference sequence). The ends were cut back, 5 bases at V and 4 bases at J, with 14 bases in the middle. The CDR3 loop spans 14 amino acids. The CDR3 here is CASSVPGSGETQYF. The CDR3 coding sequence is TGTGCCAGCAGCGTTCCAGGGTCGGGAGAGACCCAGTACTTC.

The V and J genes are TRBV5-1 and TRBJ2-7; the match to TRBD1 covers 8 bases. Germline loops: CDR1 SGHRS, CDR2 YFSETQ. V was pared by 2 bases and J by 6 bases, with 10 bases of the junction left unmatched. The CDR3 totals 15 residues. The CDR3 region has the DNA TGCGCCAGCAGCTTCCTCTCCGGACAGGGCGTCGAGCAGTACTTC. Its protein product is CASSFLSGQGVEQYF.

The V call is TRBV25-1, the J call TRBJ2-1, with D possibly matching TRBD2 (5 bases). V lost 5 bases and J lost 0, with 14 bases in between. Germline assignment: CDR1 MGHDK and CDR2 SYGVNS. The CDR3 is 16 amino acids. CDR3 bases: TGTGCCAGCAGTCCGAGCGGATTGAGCTCCTACAATGAGCAGTTCTTC. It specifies CASSPSGLSSYNEQFF. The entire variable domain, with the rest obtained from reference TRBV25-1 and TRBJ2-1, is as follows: EADIYQTPRYLVIGTGKKITLECSQTMGHDKMYWYQQDPGMELHLIHYSYGVNSTEKGDLSSESTVSRIRTEHFPLTLESARPSHTSQYLCASSPSGLSSYNEQFFGPGTRLTVL.

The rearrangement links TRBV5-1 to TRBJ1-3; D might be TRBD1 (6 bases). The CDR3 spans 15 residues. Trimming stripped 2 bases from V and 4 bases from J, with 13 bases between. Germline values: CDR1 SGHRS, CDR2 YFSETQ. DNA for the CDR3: TGCGCCAGCAGCTTTGGGGGGGCAGGAGGAAACACCATATATTTT. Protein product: CASSFGGAGGNTIYF.

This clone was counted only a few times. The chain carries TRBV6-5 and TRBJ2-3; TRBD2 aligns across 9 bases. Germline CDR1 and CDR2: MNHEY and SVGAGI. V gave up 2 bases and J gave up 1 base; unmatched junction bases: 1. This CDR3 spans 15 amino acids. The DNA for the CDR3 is TGTGCCAGCAGTTACGGGACTAGCCGCACAGATACGCAGTATTTT. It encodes CASSYGTSRTDTQYF.